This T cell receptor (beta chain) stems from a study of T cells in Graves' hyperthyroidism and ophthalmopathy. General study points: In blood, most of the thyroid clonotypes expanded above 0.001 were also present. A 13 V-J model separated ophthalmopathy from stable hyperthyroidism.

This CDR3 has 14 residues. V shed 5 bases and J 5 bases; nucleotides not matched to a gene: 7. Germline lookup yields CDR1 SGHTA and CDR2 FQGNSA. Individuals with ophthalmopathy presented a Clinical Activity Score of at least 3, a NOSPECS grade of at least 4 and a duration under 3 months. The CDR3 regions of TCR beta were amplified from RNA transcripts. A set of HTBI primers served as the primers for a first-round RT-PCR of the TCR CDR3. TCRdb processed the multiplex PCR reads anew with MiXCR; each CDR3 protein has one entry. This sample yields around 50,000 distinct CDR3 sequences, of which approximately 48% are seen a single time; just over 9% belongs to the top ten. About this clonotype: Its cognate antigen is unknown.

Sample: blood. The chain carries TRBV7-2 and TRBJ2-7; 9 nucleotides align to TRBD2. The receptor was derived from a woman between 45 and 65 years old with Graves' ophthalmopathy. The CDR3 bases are TGTGCCAGCAGCCCCAGCGGGAGGACTAACGAGCAGTACTTC. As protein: CASSPSGRTNEQYF. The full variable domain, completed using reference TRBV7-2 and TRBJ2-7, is GAGVSQSPSNKVTEKGKDVELRCDPISGHTALYWYRQSLGQGLEFLIYFQGNSAPDKSGLPSDRFSAERTGGSVSTLTIQRTQQEDSAVYLCASSPSGRTNEQYFGPGTRLTVT.